This TCR beta chain was recorded in a study of blood T cell repertoires in COVID-19. On the study more broadly: The United States, Italy and Spain provided the acute and convalescent COVID-19 samples. Nucleic acid was either cDNA or gDNA, and it came from T cells, B-cell-depleted T cells, or PBMCs.

CDR3 length: 11 residues. Trimming pared 8 bases from V and 1 base from J, leaving 5 bases between. The germline CDR1 and CDR2 sequences are SNHLY and FYNNEI. As originally analysed: Nucleated cell number was recorded as an estimate derived from reference gene primer amplification. Produced via immunoSEQ multiplex PCR; TCRdb's table is partial and in-frame only. V and J calls and clone size are given by that table; D and trimming were obtained from the DNA. The sample has a few hundred thousand clones, 80% to 90% seen once. The sample holds one count of this clone. The TCR originated in a young woman with active or convalescent COVID-19. The genes are TRBV2 and TRBJ2-5; D unclear. Sequenced: peripheral blood. CDR3 nucleotides: TGTGCCAGCGGGCGCCAAGAGACCCAGTACTTC. Protein sequence: CASGRQETQYF.